This T cell receptor beta chain was found in a study of blood T cell repertoires in COVID-19. The assay was immunoSEQ multiplex PCR, and TCRdb's table has in-frame clones only and misses some. The repertoire consists of 300,000 to 350,000 clones, with about 88% occurring once and the leading ten covering approximately 7.4%. V was trimmed by 2 bases and J by 8 bases, leaving 18 bases between them. Per the germline V gene, CDR1 is SNHLY and CDR2 is FYNNEI. This CDR3 spans 15 amino acids. V is TRBV2 and J is TRBJ1-2; D is undetermined. The receptor's source is a woman between 70 and 85 years old with COVID-19, enrolled during active disease. The sample was peripheral blood. Written as DNA, the CDR3 is TGTGCCAGCAGTGAATCTAGGGAGACTATGGAGGGCTACACCTTC. This encodes CASSESRETMEGYTF.